These 6 T cell receptor beta chains were sequenced from one sample in a study of blood T cell repertoires in COVID-19. The assay was immunoSEQ multiplex PCR, and TCRdb's table has in-frame clones only and misses some. The sample yields about 250,000 clones, just over 85% seen once. Sample: PBMCs or T cells enriched from blood (not recorded which). The receptors stem from a man in his forties or fifties who had recovered from COVID-19.

This clone is a singleton in its sample. The J gene is TRBJ2-1, the V gene TRBV18, with TRBD2 matching 12 bases. The CDR3 is made up of 17 amino acids. In germline, CDR1 is KGHSH, CDR2 LQKENI. V was clipped by 6 bases and J by 1 base; unmatched bases: 7. CDR3 nucleotide sequence: TGTGCCAGCTCCCTAAGACTAGCGGGGGTATCCTACAATGAGCAGTTCTTC. Translating it yields CASSLRLAGVSYNEQFF.

The V call is TRBV7-9, the J call TRBJ1-2; 7 bases fit TRBD1. J lost 0 bases, V lost 5 bases, and 6 bases had no gene match. Looked up from germline, CDR1 is SEHNR and CDR2 is FQNEAQ (reference sequence). The CDR3 consists of 15 residues. CDR3 nucleotides: TGTGCCAGCAGCCACCGACAGGGCCCTAACTATGGCTACACCTTC. It is translated as CASSHRQGPNYGYTF.

The chain uses TRBV19 and TRBJ2-7, with D unclear. This CDR3 spans 14 amino acids. Germline V CDR1 and CDR2: LNHDA, SQIVND (reference sequence). Trimming took 1 base from V and 3 from J, leaving 10 bases between them. Written as DNA, the CDR3 is TGTGCCAGTAGTATAGGACACAGAAACTACGAGCAGTACTTC. Translating it yields CASSIGHRNYEQYF.

The rearrangement uses TRBV4-3 and TRBJ2-1; TRBD1 matches 7 bases. The CDR3 loop spans 17 amino acids. Germline CDR1 and CDR2: LGHNA and YSLEER. The J segment lost 0 bases and the V segment lost 4 bases, leaving 9 bases of the junction unmatched. The CDR3 DNA reads as TGCGCCAGCAGCCGTACAGGGGTCCTTAGCTCCTACAATGAGCAGTTCTTC. It yields the protein CASSRTGVLSSYNEQFF.

The genes are TRBV18 and TRBJ2-2, with TRBD1 matching over 12 bases. Germline-derived CDR1 and CDR2 are KGHSH and LQKENI. CDR3 size: 20 residues. V lost 6 bases and J lost 5; bases outside the gene matches: 19. CDR3 nucleotides: TGTGCCAGCTCTTCCTTTGCAATCCCGGGACAGGGGGCAGGAACCGGGGAGCTGTTTTTT. Protein product: CASSSFAIPGQGAGTGELFF.

The count of this clone is one. The same CDR3 can be traced to other DNA sequences in this sample. This chain uses TRBV18 with TRBJ2-7; 7 bases map to TRBD2. The germline CDR1 and CDR2 sequences are KGHSH and LQKENI. The V and J ends lost 3 bases and 4 bases, in that order; junction bases with no gene match: 9. The CDR3 is made up of 15 amino acids. CDR3: CASSPGTTSSYEQYF. For the CDR3, the DNA is TGTGCCAGCTCACCTGGGACTACCTCCTCTTACGAGCAGTACTTC.